This T cell receptor (beta chain) was sequenced for a study of CD8+ T cells in alopecia areata. Regarding the study as a whole: On tofacitinib, scalp clonality and expanded CD8+ clones among top 100 fell significantly. Patients shared TCRs less clearly than mice did, possibly owing to HLA.

The treatment denotes: oral pan-JAK inhibitor, 5-10 mg twice daily. Alopecia areata patients provided lesional scalp punch biopsies and peripheral blood. CD4+ and CD8+ T cells were sorted from PBMCs stained for CD3, CD4 and CD8. Turning to this clone: Antigen unknown.

Extracted RNA was reverse transcribed into cDNA, the sequencing template. The protocol was immunoSEQ multiplex PCR, while the TCRdb copy is restricted to in-frame clones and leaves out a portion. Among 95,000 to 150,000 clones, about 59% were seen once, and the ten largest hold around 6%. This TCR came from a human donor with alopecia areata. This material consisted of CD4+ T cells sorted from blood, taken at week 4, from a patient treated with tofacitinib.

CDR3 bases: TGCAGCGTTGCCAGGGGCCTGCAAGAGACCCAGTACTTC. As protein: CSVARGLQETQYF. This chain joins TRBV29-1 and TRBJ2-5; D perhaps matches TRBD1 (6 bases). The germline gives CDR1 SQVTM, CDR2 ANQGSEA. V dropped 4 bases and J dropped 2 bases, with 11 bases sitting between them. The length of the CDR3 is 13 residues.